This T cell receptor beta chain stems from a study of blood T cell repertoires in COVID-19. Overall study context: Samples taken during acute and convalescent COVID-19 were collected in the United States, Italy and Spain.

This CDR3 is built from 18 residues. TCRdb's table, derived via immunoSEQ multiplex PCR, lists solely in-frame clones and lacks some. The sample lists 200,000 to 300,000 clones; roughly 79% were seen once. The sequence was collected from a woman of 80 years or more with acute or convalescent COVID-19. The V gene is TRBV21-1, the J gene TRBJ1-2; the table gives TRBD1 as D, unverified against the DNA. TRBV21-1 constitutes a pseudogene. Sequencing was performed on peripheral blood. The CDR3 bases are TGTGCCAGCACCAGCCATGGGACAGGGGGCCTCTTTGGCTATGGCTACACCTTC. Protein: CASTSHGTGGLFGYGYTF.